The 11 T cell receptor beta chains reported below all come from one sample, sequenced in a study of vaccination effects on CD4 cells after COVID-19. Method: immunoSEQ multiplex PCR; TCRdb's copy keeps in-frame clones and lacks some. In the table there are about 22,000 clones, 75% to 85% of which are singletons. No antigen is known for these receptors. Peptide-pool stimulation followed by sequencing identified expanded antigen-specific CD4+ clonotypes in the ViraFEST assay. Researchers isolated CD4+ T cells once 9 to 11 days of culture had elapsed. The person had PCR-confirmed SARS-CoV-2 infection between March and December 2020. Sequences were derived from CD4+ T cells from PBMCs cultured with a peptide pool, sampled before COVID-19 vaccination. All receptors come from a human donor who had a prior SARS-CoV-2 infection.

This clone was picked up one time. The rearrangement joins TRBV24-1 to TRBJ2-5; D tentatively fits TRBD1 or TRBD2 (6 bases each). V was pared by 9 bases and J by 4 bases, with 14 bases between. The CDR3 extends over 13 amino acids. Germline values: CDR1 KGHDR, CDR2 SFDVKD. The CDR3 region is CATEGEARETQYF. The CDR3 DNA reads TGTGCCACCGAGGGGGAGGCGCGAGAGACCCAGTACTTC.

This clone occurred a few times. The rearrangement uses TRBV23-1 and TRBJ1-2, with D perhaps matching TRBD1 (5 bases). Being an ORF, TRBV23-1 has a function that is uncertain. There are 15 residues in the CDR3. The V end was cut by 4 bases, the J end by 4 bases, with 16 bases between. CDR3 in DNA: TGCGCCAGCAGTCTATCCCAGGGCCCCACCTATGGCTACACCTTC. Translating gives CASSLSQGPTYGYTF.

This clone was counted a few times. CDR3 in amino acids: CASSLVARDRGPEQYF. CDR3 nucleotide sequence: TGCGCCAGCAGCTTGGTGGCTCGGGACAGGGGGCCCGAGCAGTACTTC. The chain is built from TRBV5-1 and TRBJ2-7; 12 positions agree with TRBD1. There are 16 residues in the CDR3. The J segment lost 6 bases and the V segment lost 0 bases, leaving 7 bases of the junction unmatched. Per germline, CDR1 SGHRS and CDR2 YFSETQ.

This clone was seen more than once but under ten times. The gene calls are TRBV5-8 and TRBJ2-4, with 9 bases fitting TRBD1. This CDR3 is 14 amino acids long. The germline V gene encodes CDR1 SGHTS and CDR2 YDEGEE. V lost 0 bases to trimming and J lost 8 bases; unmatched junction nucleotides: 3. For the CDR3, the DNA is TGTGCCAGCAGCTTGGACAGGGGGCGTGACATTCAGTACTTC. The encoded protein is CASSLDRGRDIQYF.

V usage is TRBV19 and J usage is TRBJ2-6; D is uncertain. CDR3 length: 17 amino acids. Trimming left V 2 bases short and J 0 bases short, with 11 bases between. Per the germline V gene, CDR1 is LNHDA and CDR2 is SQIVND (reference sequence). CDR3 in amino acids: CASSIYSLDSGANVLTF. The CDR3 nucleotides read TGTGCCAGTAGTATATACAGTCTTGACTCTGGGGCCAACGTCCTGACTTTC.

The rearrangement links TRBV11-3 to TRBJ2-7; D unresolved. The ends were cut back, 1 base at V and 4 bases at J, with 11 bases in the middle. Germline-derived CDR1 and CDR2 are SGHNT and YENEEA. The CDR3 extends over 14 amino acids. The CDR3 nucleotides are TGTGCCAGCAGCTTAGGGGGAAAGAGGTACGAGCAGTACTTC. It yields the protein CASSLGGKRYEQYF.

This clone has more than one count but fewer than ten. The rearrangement links TRBV30 to TRBJ1-2; 9 bases line up with TRBD1. The V and J ends lost 4 bases and 2 bases, in that order; junction bases with no gene match: 2. This CDR3 region has 13 residues. Germline V gene sequence: CDR1 GTSNPN, CDR2 SVGIG (reference sequence). The CDR3 loop reads CAWIGQGNYGYTF. In DNA form, the CDR3 reads TGTGCCTGGATAGGACAGGGGAACTATGGCTACACCTTC.

This clone was observed a few times. The J gene is TRBJ2-5, the V gene TRBV19; 14 nucleotides line up with TRBD2. Looked up from germline, CDR1 is LNHDA and CDR2 is SQIVND (reference sequence). The CDR3 is 17 residues long. V shed 5 bases and J 2 bases; nucleotides not matched to a gene: 7. CDR3 in amino acids: CASSQGLAGVGQETQYF. The CDR3 DNA follows: TGTGCCAGTAGTCAGGGACTAGCGGGAGTTGGGCAAGAGACCCAGTACTTC.

The gene calls are TRBV2 and TRBJ2-7; D may be TRBD2 (6 bases). Germline lookup yields CDR1 SNHLY and CDR2 FYNNEI. V was pared by 3 bases and J by 6 bases, with 15 bases between. This CDR3 is built from 14 residues. Written as DNA, the CDR3 is TGTGCCAGCAGTGACCAGGGAGGTGGGTTCGAGCAGTACTTC. It encodes CASSDQGGGFEQYF.

The chain joins TRBV9 to TRBJ2-1, with 7 positions matching TRBD2. Germline V gene lookup returns CDR1 SGDLS and CDR2 YYNGEE. The CDR3 has 15 amino acids. With 4 bases clipped from V and 2 bases from J, the junction kept 6 bases outside the gene matches. The chain's CDR3 is CASSPMGGTYNEQFF. As DNA, the CDR3 is TGTGCCAGCAGCCCAATGGGGGGGACCTACAATGAGCAGTTCTTC.

The chain is built from TRBV18 and TRBJ2-2; the D is unclear. V shed 0 bases and J shed 5 bases, with 16 bases lying between them. This CDR3 is 17 amino acids long. CDR1 and CDR2 from the germline V gene are KGHSH and LQKENI. The CDR3 region has the DNA TGTGCCAGCTCACCACCGGGTCAAGCGCACCTTACCGGGGAGCTGTTTTTT. The encoded protein is CASSPPGQAHLTGELFF.